This TCR beta chain was sequenced in a study of sequential checkpoint blockade in melanoma. About the study: Twenty-two patients had tumor biopsies before treatment and at week 13.

Treatment: randomized to nivolumab then ipilimumab (arm A) or the reverse (arm B). This clone came up many times. Its antigen is unidentified. Broader study findings: T-cell fraction and clonality followed PD-L1 and CD8+ counts, not mutational load.

Germline V gives CDR1 SGHNT, CDR2 YENEEA. V gave up 5 bases and J gave up 0 bases, with 16 bases separating them. This CDR3 has 16 residues. Assay used: immunoSEQ multiplex PCR; TCRdb lists only in-frame clones, some missing. The sample lists 12,000 or so clones, 26% occurring once. Sample: tumor tissue (inferred from file names), taken from a patient given nivolumab and ipilimumab in sequence. This clonotype originated in a human donor with melanoma. The genes are TRBV11-3 and TRBJ1-1; D might be TRBD1 (6 bases). Here the CDR3 reads CASSPIGGTLNTEAFF. The CDR3 DNA reads as TGTGCCAGCAGCCCTATAGGGGGGACATTGAACACTGAAGCTTTCTTT.